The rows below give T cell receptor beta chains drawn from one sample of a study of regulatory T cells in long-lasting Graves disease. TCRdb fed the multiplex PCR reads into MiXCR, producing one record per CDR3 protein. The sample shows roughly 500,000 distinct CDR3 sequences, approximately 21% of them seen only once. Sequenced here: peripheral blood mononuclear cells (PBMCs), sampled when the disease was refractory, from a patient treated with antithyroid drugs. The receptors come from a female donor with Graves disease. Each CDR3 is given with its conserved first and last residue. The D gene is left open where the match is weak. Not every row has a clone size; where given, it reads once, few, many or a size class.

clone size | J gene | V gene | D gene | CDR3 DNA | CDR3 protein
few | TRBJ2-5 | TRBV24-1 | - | TGTGCCACCAGTGATTTGGTGGGTTCGGGAAACCAAGAGACCCAGTACTTC | CATSDLVGSGNQETQYF
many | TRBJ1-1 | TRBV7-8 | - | TGTGCCAGCAGCTTAGACGGAAAGAACACTGAAGCTTTCTTT | CASSLDGKNTEAFF
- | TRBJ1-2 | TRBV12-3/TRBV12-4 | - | TGTGCCAGCAGTTCTACAAGATACTATGGCTACACCTTC | CASSSTRYYGYTF
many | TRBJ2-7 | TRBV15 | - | TGTGCCACCAGCGGGCAGGGGACCCCCTACGAGCAGTACTTC | CATSGQGTPYEQYF
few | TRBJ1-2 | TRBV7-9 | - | TGTGCCAGCAGCTCTACTTCAGCGGAGAGGCTCTATGGCTACACCTTC | CASSSTSAERLYGYTF
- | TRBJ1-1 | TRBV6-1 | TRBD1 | TGTGCCAGCAATACTGCGGGGTCGCAGGGGGGTTGGAACACTGAAGCTTTCTTT | CASNTAGSQGGWNTEAFF
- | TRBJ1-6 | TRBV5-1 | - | TGCGCCAGCAGGGGGCCAGACCTGAGCCCCCTCCACTTT | CASRGPDLSPLHF
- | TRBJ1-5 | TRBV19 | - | TGTGCCAGTAGTATGGGAAGGGACTGGCAGCCCCAGCATTTT | CASSMGRDWQPQHF
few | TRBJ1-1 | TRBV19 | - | TGTGCCAGTAGTATGGGGTTCCCGAACACTGAAGCTTTCTTT | CASSMGFPNTEAFF
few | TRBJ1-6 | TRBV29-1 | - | TGCAGCGTCAGGGAAGGAAATTCACCCCTCCACTTT | CSVREGNSPLHF